The 21 T cell receptor beta chains given below trace back to one sample, sequenced in a study of blood T cell repertoires in COVID-19. Some clones are missing from TCRdb's copy, which holds only in-frame ones; the method was immunoSEQ multiplex PCR. This table has about 150,000 clones, roughly 90% appearing once. Sequencing was performed on peripheral blood. Every receptor here comes from a man aged 50 to 59 with acute or convalescent COVID-19.

The CDR3 loop is CAWSAQGGSYEQYF. As DNA, the CDR3 is TGTGCCTGGAGTGCTCAGGGTGGCTCCTACGAGCAGTACTTC. V gene TRBV30 combines with J gene TRBJ2-7, with D perhaps TRBD1 (5 bases). The V and J ends lost 1 base and 0 bases respectively, with 10 bases between them. Germline V lookup: CDR1 GTSNPN, CDR2 SVGIG (reference sequence). The CDR3 sequence is 14 residues long. The full variable domain, completed using reference TRBV30 and TRBJ2-7, is SQTIHQWPATLVQPVGSPLSLECTVEGTSNPNLYWYRQAAGRGLQLLFYSVGIGQISSEVPQNLSASRPQDRQFILSSKKLLLSDSGFYLCAWSAQGGSYEQYFGPGTRLTVT.

V usage is TRBV25-1 and J usage is TRBJ2-1; D perhaps matches TRBD1 (5 bases). Germline CDR1 MGHDK, CDR2 SYGVNS. V lost 1 base, J lost 6 bases, and 10 bases lay in between. The length of the CDR3 is 14 residues. Here the CDR3 reads CASSESGNGNEQFF. The CDR3 DNA is TGTGCCAGCAGTGAATCAGGGAACGGCAATGAGCAGTTCTTC.

This chain connects TRBV5-6 to TRBJ2-3; 9 nucleotides agree with TRBD2. The CDR3 sequence is 19 residues long. The germline gives CDR1 SGHDT, CDR2 YYEEEE. J was trimmed by 2 bases and V by 2 bases; bases with no gene match: 15. DNA for the CDR3: TGTGCCAGCAGCTTTTCCCAGGATGGGCTAGCGGGAACCACAGATACGCAGTATTTT. Amino acids: CASSFSQDGLAGTTDTQYF.

The V call is TRBV5-1, the J call TRBJ1-2; 9 bases are shared with TRBD1. Germline lookup yields CDR1 SGHRS and CDR2 YFSETQ. The V gene end was trimmed by 5 bases and the J gene end by 3 bases; junction bases not matched to a gene: 5. CDR3 length: 14 amino acids. CDR3 bases: TGCGCCAGCAGGGAGAACAGGGGGCACTATGGCTACACCTTC. Its protein is CASRENRGHYGYTF.

A few counts support this clone. This sequence joins TRBV27 and TRBJ2-5; a weak D match, TRBD2 (6 bases). Germline-derived CDR1 and CDR2 are MNHEY and SMNVEV (reference sequence). V lost 3 bases and J lost 2, with 10 bases in between. The CDR3 covers 14 residues. The CDR3 reads CASSFSGVQETQYF. CDR3 DNA sequence: TGTGCCAGCAGTTTTTCGGGGGTACAAGAGACCCAGTACTTC.

V gene TRBV2 combines with J gene TRBJ1-1; tentatively, D is TRBD1 (6 bases). The CDR3 contains 14 residues. Germline V CDR1 and CDR2: SNHLY, FYNNEI. Trimming stripped 7 bases from V and 3 bases from J, with 15 bases between. This CDR3 reads CASIIRTADTEAFF. The CDR3, as DNA: TGTGCCAGCATCATACGGACAGCTGACACTGAAGCTTTCTTT. The whole variable domain, remainder taken from reference TRBV2 and TRBJ1-1, is EPEVTQTPSHQVTQMGQEVILRCVPISNHLYFYWYRQILGQKVEFLVSFYNNEISEKSEIFDDQFSVERPDGSNFTLKIRSTKLEDSAMYFCASIIRTADTEAFFGQGTRLTVV.

This rearrangement joins TRBV5-5 to TRBJ2-1, with TRBD1 as a possible D gene (5 bases). Trimming removed 0 bases at V and 4 bases at J, with 14 bases between. The germline CDR1 and CDR2 sequences are SGHKS and YYEKEE (reference sequence). The CDR3 totals 16 residues. The CDR3 loop reads CASSLALGLGYNEQFF. CDR3 nucleotides: TGTGCCAGCAGCTTGGCCCTGGGGCTTGGGTACAATGAGCAGTTCTTC.

The J gene is TRBJ2-7, the V gene TRBV12-1; the table's D call of TRBD1 was not tested on the DNA. TRBV12-1 corresponds to a pseudogene. The CDR3 loop spans 14 amino acids. The CDR3 spells CASSLRQDSYEQYF. DNA for the CDR3: TGTGCCAGCAGCCTTAGACAGGACTCCTACGAGCAGTACTTC.

The rearrangement joins TRBV7-9 to TRBJ2-7, with D possibly TRBD2 on 5 matching bases. Germline lookup yields CDR1 SEHNR and CDR2 FQNEAQ (reference sequence). Trimming pared 5 bases from V and 1 base from J, leaving 9 bases between. The CDR3 consists of 13 residues. In nucleotides, the CDR3 is TGTGCCAGCAGCCCCGGGGAGTCCTACGAGCAGTACGTC. Amino acids: CASSPGESYEQYV.

The V gene is TRBV5-1, the J gene TRBJ2-7; D is ambiguous. This CDR3 is built from 13 residues. The V gene lost 1 base and the J gene lost 6 bases, with 11 bases spanning the gap. Germline lookup yields CDR1 SGHRS and CDR2 YFSETQ. This CDR3 is CASSLPYSGEQYF. The CDR3 coding sequence is TGCGCCAGCAGCTTGCCTTATTCGGGCGAGCAGTACTTC.

The chain has TRBV28 and TRBJ2-1; 9 bases are a match to TRBD2. The CDR3 runs to 17 residues. With 1 base clipped from V and 6 bases from J, the junction kept 10 bases outside the gene matches. CDR1 MDHEN and CDR2 SYDVKM come from the germline V gene. CDR3 protein: CASSLLLAGGPGNEQFF. The CDR3, as DNA: TGTGCCAGCAGTTTATTACTCGCGGGAGGGCCGGGCAATGAGCAGTTCTTC. The whole variable domain, remainder taken from reference TRBV28 and TRBJ2-1, is DVKVTQSSRYLVKRTGEKVFLECVQDMDHENMFWYRQDPGLGLRLIYFSYDVKMKEKGDIPEGYSVSREKKERFSLILESASTNQTSMYLCASSLLLAGGPGNEQFFGPGTRLTVL.

The chain combines TRBV23-1 with TRBJ2-3; possibly TRBD2 for D (5 bases). TRBV23-1 is identified as an open reading frame with a role that is uncertain. The CDR3 consists of 18 residues. The V end lost 2 bases, the J end lost 2 bases, and 20 bases lay between the germline ends. CDR3 loop: CASSQNKEDSPTTDTQYF. CDR3 DNA sequence: TGCGCCAGCAGTCAAAATAAAGAGGACTCCCCGACCACAGATACGCAGTATTTT.

The V call is TRBV6-5, the J call TRBJ1-5, with TRBD1 identical over 8 bases. With V trimmed by 5 bases and J by 6 bases, 9 bases remained unmatched. Looked up from germline, CDR1 is MNHEY and CDR2 is SVGAGI. This CDR3 is 15 amino acids long. Written as DNA, the CDR3 is TGTGCCAGCAGTCACAGGGGGATGGTCAGTCAGCCCCAGCATTTT. This translates into CASSHRGMVSQPQHF.

The chain joins TRBV7-9 to TRBJ1-4, with 8 bases lining up with TRBD1. The CDR3 consists of 16 residues. Germline CDR1 and CDR2: SEHNR and FQNEAQ (reference sequence). V lost 0 bases, J lost 0 bases, and 0 bases stayed unmatched. The CDR3 bases are TGTGCCAGCAGCTTAGCACAGGGGGCAACTAATGAAAAACTGTTTTTT. Protein sequence: CASSLAQGATNEKLFF. The full variable domain, its missing parts supplied by reference TRBV7-9 and TRBJ1-4, is DTGVSQNPRHKITKRGQNVTFRCDPISEHNRLYWYRQTLGQGPEFLTYFQNEAQLEKSRLLSDRFSAERPKGSFSTLEIQRTEQGDSAMYLCASSLAQGATNEKLFFGSGTQLSVL.

The rearrangement joins TRBV5-1 to TRBJ1-1; 8 bases map to TRBD1. The V gene end was trimmed by 2 bases and the J gene end by 1 base; junction bases not matched to a gene: 4. The CDR3 covers 15 residues. Germline CDR1 is SGHRS and CDR2 is YFSETQ. Here the CDR3 DNA reads TGCGCCAGCAGCTTAGTTCAGGGGGCGAACACTGAAGCTTTCTTT. This codes for CASSLVQGANTEAFF.

The chain links TRBV28 to TRBJ2-1; 8 bases fit TRBD2. The V gene's germline CDR1 is MDHEN and CDR2 SYDVKM. CDR3 size: 12 residues. With 7 bases clipped from V and 8 bases from J, the junction kept 4 bases outside the gene matches. CDR3 DNA: TGTGCCAGCATGCTAGCGGGCCATGAGCAGTTCTTC. Translated, it gives CASMLAGHEQFF.

The chain links TRBV10-3 to TRBJ2-1; 10 positions match TRBD2. CDR1 and CDR2 from the germline V gene are ENHRY and SYGVKD. The CDR3 spans 15 residues. V shed 3 bases and J 6 bases; nucleotides not matched to a gene: 5. CDR3 amino acids: CAISEGTSDLNEQFF. CDR3 nucleotides: TGTGCCATCAGTGAAGGGACTAGCGACCTCAATGAGCAGTTCTTC.

The V gene is TRBV6-4, the J gene TRBJ2-1; D ambiguous. V lost 2 bases and J lost 0, with 8 bases in between. The germline V gene has CDR1 MRHNA and CDR2 SNTAGT. The CDR3 is 15 amino acids. The CDR3 region has the DNA TGTGCCAGCAGTGACACCCCGAGCTCCTACAATGAGCAGTTCTTC. Protein product: CASSDTPSSYNEQFF.

This clone was seen more than once but under ten times. The chain carries TRBV18 and TRBJ1-4, with D perhaps matching TRBD1 (5 bases). The CDR3 extends over 17 amino acids. V gave up 0 bases and J gave up 5 bases, with 16 bases separating them. Looked up from germline, CDR1 is KGHSH and CDR2 is LQKENI. CDR3 residues: CASSPPRAGPGNEKLFF. CDR3 bases: TGTGCCAGCTCACCACCGCGGGCGGGGCCGGGGAATGAAAAACTGTTTTTT.

The V and J genes are TRBV7-9 and TRBJ2-7; possibly TRBD1 for D (5 bases). Trimming left V 4 bases short and J 2 bases short, with 18 bases between. The CDR3 contains 16 residues. Germline loops: CDR1 SEHNR, CDR2 FQNEAQ (reference sequence). CDR3 bases: TGTGCCAGCAGCTACTCGAGTCAGGGCCCCCCCTACGAGCAGTACGTC. Encoded protein: CASSYSSQGPPYEQYV.

The genes are TRBV6-2 or TRBV6-3 and TRBJ2-7, with TRBD1 matching 7 bases. The CDR3 runs to 15 residues. V lost 2 bases, J lost 0 bases, and 4 bases stayed unmatched. Germline loops: CDR1 MNHEY, CDR2 SVGEGT. This CDR3 reads CASSYKGALSYEQYV. The CDR3 DNA is TGTGCCAGCAGTTACAAGGGGGCCCTCTCCTACGAGCAGTACGTC.